This T cell receptor beta chain is from a study of blood T cell repertoires in COVID-19 (dated by TCRdb to the early 2020s). In the study overall: Collaborator samples came from the United States, Italy and Spain and covered acute and convalescent phases of COVID-19. Subjects who had been exposed to COVID-19, were actively infected with it, or had recovered from it provided the deeply sampled blood TCRbeta repertoires that made up the dataset. Where available, HLA class I and class II types were obtained from metadata supplied by the sample provider rather than from assay-based typing. Samples were obtained from the ongoing ImmuneRACE study (first 160 participants) and from some 1,200 subjects provided by 6 global collaborators. Sample metadata almost always included a de-identified subject ID, COVID-19 status, age in years and sex. The prospective study material was composed of cDNA or gDNA derived from T cells, B-cell-depleted T cells, or PBMCs. The repertoires were made available in a free public database intended to serve as a resource for research on the immune response to SARS-CoV-2. Here is what the overall study found, with its caveats: The quantity of clinical and demographic metadata differed by source and by participant and was supplied without curation.

The collaborating institutions used their own protocols to collect whole blood in K2EDTA tubes. Collaborator samples were shipped for TCRbeta analysis as frozen whole blood, isolated PBMCs, or DNA extracted from either sample type. The trim is 6 bases for V and 0 bases for J, with a gap of 8 bases between the germline ends. Its CDR3 holds 14 amino acids, cysteine through phenylalanine. The sequence is cut down to CDR3 DNA, 42 bases in frame from base 1. CDR1 KGHDR and CDR2 SFDVKD are derived from the germline V gene. TCRbeta CDR3 regions were amplified from genomic DNA using the immunoSEQ Assay, a bias-controlled multiplex PCR. The original methods were these. The number of nucleated cells in each sample was estimated by amplification of reference gene primers within the assay. Sequence reads were collapsed and filtered to measure the absolute abundance of every unique TCRbeta CDR3 rearrangement. For each sample, productive Simpson clonality was calculated by taking the square root of Simpson's diversity index across productive rearrangements. Drawn from immuneACCESS, this table holds only the in-frame rearrangements with V and J called that TCRdb kept. Clones are partly lost; checked studies trace under half to an unresolved V gene and leave the rest unexplained. Clonal size and the V and J genes are those of that table, whereas D and trimming came from the DNA. Counted in this sample were tens of thousands of clones; over 85% of them appeared once. The ten largest clonotypes hold 7% to 9% of the sample.

As regards this clone: No antigen is known for it. Base qualities are not provided; no much larger clone lies one nucleotide away.

Source material: peripheral blood. The rearranged segments are TRBV24-1 and TRBJ2-1; the D gene remains uncertain. This clonotype originated in a human donor in a cohort sampled during active COVID-19. The CDR3 loop reads CATSRSSSYNEQFF. The sequence in DNA is TGTGCCACCAGTCGTAGTAGCTCCTACAATGAGCAGTTCTTC.